These T cell receptor beta chains were read from a single sample in a study of CD8 T cells in ankylosing spondylitis. TCRdb redid the calling of the 5' RACE reads with MiXCR, one entry per CDR3 protein. This table holds around 150,000 distinct CDR3 sequences, roughly 30% found once. The sequenced sample was synovial fluid, either unsorted or a sorted T cell fraction (not recorded which). The receptors derive from a male donor with ankylosing spondylitis. Both conserved end residues are part of each CDR3. A D gene is named only where the DNA matches it firmly. Clone sizes are given selectively: once, few, many, or a class where the clone is expanded.

V: TRBV2
J: TRBJ2-2
size: few
D: .
DNA: TGTGCCAGCAGCCCAACCGTGGGACCTTTGGAGCTGTTTTTT
CDR3: CASSPTVGPLELFF

V: TRBV18
J: TRBJ2-3
size: .
D: .
DNA: TGTGCCAGCTCATCAAAAACGGACCCAGATACGCAGTATTTT
CDR3: CASSSKTDPDTQYF

V: TRBV29-1
J: TRBJ2-1
size: .
D: .
DNA: TGCAGCGTTGAAGCCGGATACAATGAGCAGTTCTTC
CDR3: CSVEAGYNEQFF

V: TRBV12-3/TRBV12-4
J: TRBJ2-6
size: many
D: .
DNA: TGTGCCACCAAGCTCCGATCTGGGGCCAACGTCCTGACTTTC
CDR3: CATKLRSGANVLTF

V: TRBV6-5
J: TRBJ1-4
size: .
D: TRBD1
DNA: TGTGCCAGCAGTCACAGGGGGCGAGATGAAAAACTGTTTTTT
CDR3: CASSHRGRDEKLFF

V: TRBV6-6
J: TRBJ1-5
size: .
D: .
DNA: TGTGCCAGCAAGGAGGGAAATCAGCCCCAGCATTTT
CDR3: CASKEGNQPQHF

V: TRBV10-2
J: TRBJ2-3
size: .
D: TRBD2
DNA: TGCGCCAGCAGACCACTAGGACTAGCGGAGCCAGTCGCTAGCACAGATACGCAGTATTTT
CDR3: CASRPLGLAEPVASTDTQYF

V: TRBV12-3/TRBV12-4
J: TRBJ2-3
size: few
D: TRBD1
DNA: TGTGCCAGCAACGGACAGGGTGAAGATACGCAGTATTTT
CDR3: CASNGQGEDTQYF

V: TRBV12-3/TRBV12-4
J: TRBJ1-2
size: many
D: TRBD1
DNA: TGTGCCAGCAGCGAAGGACAGGGTTATGGCTACACCTTC
CDR3: CASSEGQGYGYTF

V: TRBV7-2
J: TRBJ1-2
size: .
D: .
DNA: TGTGCCAGCAGCTTAGGGCAGCCTATTAACTATGGCTACACCTTC
CDR3: CASSLGQPINYGYTF

V: TRBV2
J: TRBJ2-3
size: .
D: .
DNA: TGTGCCAGCAGTGATCGGCAGAGCACAGATACGCAGTATTTT
CDR3: CASSDRQSTDTQYF

V: TRBV10-2
J: TRBJ2-2
size: .
D: TRBD2
DNA: TGCGCCAGCAGGGAGCGGGGGGGAGGCACCGGGGAGCTGTTTTTT
CDR3: CASRERGGGTGELFF

V: TRBV10-3
J: TRBJ1-5
size: few
D: .
DNA: TGTGCCACCGGTGGGGGTCGGGATCAGCCCCAGCATTTT
CDR3: CATGGGRDQPQHF

V: TRBV7-2
J: TRBJ2-3
size: few
D: .
DNA: TGTGCCAGCAGCCCCCCAGCTAGCACAGATACGCAGTATTTT
CDR3: CASSPPASTDTQYF

V: TRBV20-1
J: TRBJ2-1
size: .
D: TRBD2
DNA: TGCAGTGCCTCCCTCGGGCTAGCGGGAGGGACCTACAATGAGCAGTTCTTC
CDR3: CSASLGLAGGTYNEQFF

V: TRBV7-6
J: TRBJ2-3
size: few
D: .
DNA: TGTGCCAGCAGCCCCGTTTTCGGTACGCAGTATTTT
CDR3: CASSPVFGTQYF

V: TRBV2
J: TRBJ2-3
size: .
D: .
DNA: TGTGCCAGCAGTGCCAGCACACAAGGGCTAGATACGCAGTATTTT
CDR3: CASSASTQGLDTQYF

V: TRBV5-1
J: TRBJ2-1
size: .
D: .
DNA: TGCGCCAGCAGCTTGTTGCCCTCTAACTCGGGTACTGAGCAGTTCTTC
CDR3: CASSLLPSNSGTEQFF

V: TRBV7-3
J: TRBJ1-1
size: few
D: .
DNA: TGTGCCAGCAGCTTAATCAAGAACACTGAAGCTTTCTTT
CDR3: CASSLIKNTEAFF

V: TRBV11-2
J: TRBJ1-5
size: .
D: .
DNA: TGTGCCAGCAGCTTTTTCAGCAATCAGCCCCAGCATTTT
CDR3: CASSFFSNQPQHF

V: TRBV7-2
J: TRBJ2-1
size: .
D: .
DNA: TGTGCCAGCACTCCAGGTAGCGTGGTTGAGCAGTTCTTC
CDR3: CASTPGSVVEQFF

V: TRBV7-8
J: TRBJ1-6
size: .
D: .
DNA: TGTGCCAGCAGCTTAGGTCGGGCCCAAACAAATTCACCCCTCCACTTT
CDR3: CASSLGRAQTNSPLHF

V: TRBV28
J: TRBJ1-2
size: few
D: .
DNA: TGTGCCAGCATTCCCGGCAGGGTAAAATACGGCTACACCTTC
CDR3: CASIPGRVKYGYTF

V: TRBV28
J: TRBJ1-3
size: few
D: .
DNA: TGTGCCAGCAGTTTGGGGATTTATGGAAACACCATATATTTT
CDR3: CASSLGIYGNTIYF

V: TRBV11-1
J: TRBJ2-7
size: .
D: .
DNA: TGTGCCAGCAGCTTAGCGGCGGCGGGTGGCTACGAGCAGTACTTC
CDR3: CASSLAAAGGYEQYF

V: TRBV27
J: TRBJ1-5
size: few
D: .
DNA: TGTGCCAGCAGTTTAAGCAGGCCAGGGCCCCAGCATTTT
CDR3: CASSLSRPGPQHF

V: TRBV2
J: TRBJ2-1
size: .
D: TRBD2
DNA: TGTGCCAGCAGTGAATTCAGACTAGCGGACCAGTTCTTC
CDR3: CASSEFRLADQFF

V: TRBV14
J: TRBJ1-6
size: few
D: .
DNA: TGTGCCAGCAGCCAAGATTTCGGGACAATTTCACCCCTCCACTTT
CDR3: CASSQDFGTISPLHF

V: TRBV30
J: TRBJ1-1
size: few
D: .
DNA: TGTGCCTGGAGTGTAGTGAACACTGAAGCTTTCTTT
CDR3: CAWSVVNTEAFF

V: TRBV7-2
J: TRBJ2-7
size: once
D: TRBD2
DNA: TGTGCCAGCAGCTTACTAGCGGGCCCAGGATACGAGCAGTACTTC
CDR3: CASSLLAGPGYEQYF

V: TRBV9
J: TRBJ2-3
size: .
D: .
DNA: TGTGCCAGCAGCGTAGTAGTAGTGATCGGTACGCAGTATTTT
CDR3: CASSVVVVIGTQYF

V: TRBV2
J: TRBJ1-6
size: few
D: TRBD1
DNA: TGTGCCAGCAGTAGGGGGGACAGCGAATCACCCCTCCACTTT
CDR3: CASSRGDSESPLHF

V: TRBV30
J: TRBJ1-5
size: .
D: .
DNA: TGTGCCTGGAGTGGGACAGACAATCAGCCCCAGCATTTT
CDR3: CAWSGTDNQPQHF

V: TRBV7-9
J: TRBJ1-2
size: .
D: TRBD1
DNA: TGTGCCAGCACCTTAGTCGGACAGGGGGCGAACTATGGCTACACCTTC
CDR3: CASTLVGQGANYGYTF

V: TRBV3-1
J: TRBJ1-1
size: .
D: .
DNA: TGTGCCAGCAGCCAGAGGGGGTCCGACACTGAAGCTTTCTTT
CDR3: CASSQRGSDTEAFF

V: TRBV5-1
J: TRBJ1-4
size: .
D: .
DNA: TGCGCCAGCAGCACCCAGGGGCCGAGGACTAATGAAAAACTGTTTTTT
CDR3: CASSTQGPRTNEKLFF

V: TRBV10-3
J: TRBJ2-7
size: few
D: TRBD2
DNA: TGTGCCATCAGTGACCCCGGGACTAGCGGGAACGAGCAGTACTTC
CDR3: CAISDPGTSGNEQYF

V: TRBV19
J: TRBJ1-2
size: .
D: .
DNA: TGTGCCAGTACCTCCGACAGGTACTATGGCTACACCTTC
CDR3: CASTSDRYYGYTF

V: TRBV2
J: TRBJ1-6
size: .
D: .
DNA: TGTGCCAGCAGTGCCGAGGGGAGCTCCTATAATTCACCCCTCCACTTT
CDR3: CASSAEGSSYNSPLHF

V: TRBV5-1
J: TRBJ1-6
size: .
D: .
DNA: TGCGCCAGCAGCTTCGAAGGCACCGCTAATTCACCCCTCCACTTT
CDR3: CASSFEGTANSPLHF

V: TRBV10-3
J: TRBJ2-2
size: .
D: .
DNA: TGTGCCATCAGTGAATTTGCTACCGGGGAGCTGTTTTTT
CDR3: CAISEFATGELFF

V: TRBV30
J: TRBJ2-1
size: .
D: .
DNA: TGTGCCTGGAGTGTATCGGCCAGCAATGAGCAGTTCTTC
CDR3: CAWSVSASNEQFF

V: TRBV4-1
J: TRBJ2-2
size: many
D: .
DNA: TGCGCCAGCAGCCAAGAACGAGGGGAGCTGTTTTTT
CDR3: CASSQERGELFF

V: TRBV3-1
J: TRBJ1-1
size: .
D: .
DNA: TGTGCCAGCAGCCAAGTCTTAGGGGGAGGCACTGAAGCTTTCTTT
CDR3: CASSQVLGGGTEAFF

V: TRBV28
J: TRBJ2-7
size: .
D: TRBD2
DNA: TGTGCCACCAATCCTAGCGGGAGCCTCAACGAGCAGTACTTC
CDR3: CATNPSGSLNEQYF

V: TRBV6-5
J: TRBJ1-2
size: few
D: .
DNA: TGTGCCAGCAGTTACGGGGGCCTACCTTATGGCTACACCTTC
CDR3: CASSYGGLPYGYTF

V: TRBV6-1
J: TRBJ1-1
size: .
D: .
DNA: TGTGCCAGCAGTCCACAGAAGGCCGGAACTGAAGCTTTCTTT
CDR3: CASSPQKAGTEAFF

V: TRBV4-1
J: TRBJ2-1
size: many
D: .
DNA: TGCGCCAGCAGCCAGGACGCTAGCGCGAGCTCCTACAATGAGCAGTTCTTC
CDR3: CASSQDASASSYNEQFF